The 17 T cell receptor beta chains reported below all come from one sample, sequenced in a study of T cell repertoires in ileal Crohn's disease. Stated time point: proximal margin of the surgical specimen (macroscopically non-inflamed). Produced via immunoSEQ multiplex PCR; TCRdb's table is partial and in-frame only. The table lists around 5,000 clones, roughly 84% of them singletons. Sequenced sample: ileal tissue. Receptors originate from an adult with Crohn's disease.

The CDR3 here is CASSTRDEQYF. In DNA form, the CDR3 reads TGTGCCAGCAGTACTCGAGACGAGCAGTACTTC. The gene calls are TRBV28 and TRBJ2-7; the D is unclear. This CDR3 has 11 residues. The ends were cut back, 5 bases at V and 5 bases at J, with 7 bases in the middle. Germline V gives CDR1 MDHEN, CDR2 SYDVKM.

V is TRBV19 and J is TRBJ2-7; TRBD1 matches at 8 bases. V shed 4 bases and J 0 bases; nucleotides not matched to a gene: 5. CDR1 is LNHDA and CDR2 is SQIVND in the germline V gene (reference sequence). CDR3 length: 15 residues. CDR3 nucleotides: TGTGCCAGTAGTAGCCAACAGGGGGTCTCCTACGAGCAGTACTTC. Amino acids: CASSSQQGVSYEQYF.

This clone has only one observation. This rearrangement joins TRBV7-2 to TRBJ1-2, with unresolved D. This CDR3 has 10 amino acids. V lost 4 bases, J lost 8 bases, and 5 bases lay in between. Germline V gene sequence: CDR1 SGHTA, CDR2 FQGNSA. CDR3 loop: CASSSPGYTF. The CDR3 nucleotides are TGTGCCAGCAGCTCCCCCGGCTACACCTTC.

V and J are TRBV7-3 and TRBJ1-1; weak D call: TRBD1 (6 bases). The CDR3 loop spans 14 amino acids. Trimming removed 2 bases at V and 4 bases at J, with 11 bases between. The germline V gene has CDR1 SGHTA and CDR2 FQGTGA. In nucleotides, the CDR3 is TGTGCCAGCAGCTTATCGGGGGGGCCCACTGAAGCTTTCTTT. This translates into CASSLSGGPTEAFF.

This clone was counted between two and nine times. This rearrangement joins TRBV9 to TRBJ2-2, with TRBD2 identical over 10 bases. V lost 4 bases and J lost 4; bases outside the gene matches: 4. Germline-derived CDR1 and CDR2 are SGDLS and YYNGEE. The CDR3 contains 15 residues. CDR3 protein: CASSSTSGATGELFF. In DNA form, the CDR3 reads TGTGCCAGCAGCTCCACTAGCGGGGCCACCGGGGAGCTGTTTTTT.

The gene calls are TRBV4-3 and TRBJ1-6; possibly TRBD1 for D (5 bases). From germline, CDR1 is LGHNA and CDR2 YSLEER. The CDR3 sequence is 13 residues long. Trimming took off 1 base at V and 10 bases at J, with 8 bases between the two ends. The CDR3 DNA reads as TGCGCCAGCAGCCAAGTCCGGGGGTCACCCCTCCACTTT. As protein: CASSQVRGSPLHF.

This chain connects TRBV11-2 to TRBJ2-5, with 14 positions matching TRBD2. Per germline, CDR1 SGHAT and CDR2 FQNNGV. Trimming cost V 0 bases and J 1 base; bases outside gene matches: 1. The CDR3 contains 17 residues. The CDR3 coding sequence is TGTGCCAGCAGCTTAGAGGGGACTAGCGGGGGCCAAGAGACCCAGTACTTC. Translating it yields CASSLEGTSGGQETQYF.

This chain links TRBV29-1 with TRBJ1-4; possibly TRBD1 for D (6 bases). CDR3 length equals 14 residues. Germline V gene lookup returns CDR1 SQVTM and CDR2 ANQGSEA. V was clipped by 6 bases and J by 7 bases, with 18 bases between them. CDR3: CSVVQGAGGEKLFF. In DNA form, the CDR3 reads TGCAGCGTCGTACAGGGAGCGGGAGGTGAAAAACTGTTTTTT.

The chain is built from TRBV27 and TRBJ2-3; D uncertain. Germline CDR1 and CDR2: MNHEY and SMNVEV (reference sequence). The length of the CDR3 is 15 residues. The germline V and J ends were trimmed by 3 bases and 0 bases, with 10 bases remaining between them. CDR3 DNA: TGTGCCAGCAGTTTCCTGCCCGGAAGCACAGATACGCAGTATTTT. Amino acid sequence: CASSFLPGSTDTQYF.

This clone was picked up a small number of times. V and J are TRBV18 and TRBJ2-7, with 12 bases matching TRBD2. Germline CDR1 is KGHSH and CDR2 is LQKENI. The length of the CDR3 is 16 residues. The V segment lost 3 bases and the J segment 1 base; nucleotides outside the gene matches: 4. The CDR3 DNA is TGTGCCAGCTCACCGCCCGGACTAGCGGGATCCTACGAGCAGTACTTC. This codes for CASSPPGLAGSYEQYF.

The J gene is TRBJ1-6, the V gene TRBV5-1; D gene uncertain. This CDR3 contains 16 residues. V lost 1 base and J lost 0, with 8 bases in between. Per germline, CDR1 SGHRS and CDR2 YFSETQ. This chain's CDR3 is CASSLSSISYNSPLHF. As DNA, the CDR3 is TGCGCCAGCAGCTTGTCGAGTATCTCCTATAATTCACCCCTCCACTTT.

V and J are TRBV7-9 and TRBJ2-1; tentatively, D is TRBD1 (5 bases). The germline V and J ends were trimmed by 5 bases and 8 bases, with 16 bases remaining between them. Germline assignment: CDR1 SEHNR and CDR2 FQNEAQ (reference sequence). The CDR3 covers 14 residues. As DNA, the CDR3 is TGTGCCAGCAGCCCTCGGACACCCGCCTATGAGCAGTTCTTC. Translated: CASSPRTPAYEQFF.

The chain couples TRBV25-1 to TRBJ1-6; D is possibly TRBD1 (5 bases). V lost 6 bases, J lost 7 bases, and 13 bases lay in between. This CDR3 region has 14 residues. CDR1 and CDR2 from the germline V gene are MGHDK and SYGVNS. The DNA for the CDR3 is TGTGCCAGCAGCACCGACAGAATCAATTCACCCCTCCACTTT. Its protein product is CASSTDRINSPLHF.

The chain joins TRBV4-1 to TRBJ2-6; 7 nucleotides agree with TRBD1. The CDR3 runs to 18 residues. The germline gives CDR1 MGHRA, CDR2 YSYEKL. After removal of 3 bases from V and 0 bases from J, the junction contained 8 bases not matched to a gene. CDR3 sequence (DNA): TGCGCCAGCAGCCAGGGATCCCCAGGGGGCTCTGGGGCCAACGTCCTGACTTTC. It yields the protein CASSQGSPGGSGANVLTF.

This chain uses TRBV7-9 with TRBJ1-1, with D possibly matching TRBD1 (6 bases). Per the germline V gene, CDR1 is SEHNR and CDR2 is FQNEAQ (reference sequence). CDR3 length equals 12 residues. Trimming left V 2 bases short and J 8 bases short, with 9 bases between. For the CDR3, the DNA is TGTGCCAGCAGCTTACGGACAGCGGAAGCTTTCTTT. Its translation: CASSLRTAEAFF.

The chain has TRBV27 and TRBJ2-7; 8 bases match TRBD1. V was pared by 5 bases and J by 3 bases, with 6 bases of the junction left unmatched. From germline, CDR1 is MNHEY and CDR2 SMNVEV (reference sequence). The CDR3 has 14 amino acids. CDR3 residues: CASSPQGAVYEQYF. In nucleotides, the CDR3 is TGTGCCAGCAGTCCCCAGGGGGCGGTCTACGAGCAGTACTTC.

This chain links TRBV10-2 with TRBJ1-1; tentatively, D is TRBD1 (6 bases). This CDR3 is built from 14 residues. The V end lost 6 bases, the J end lost 3 bases, and 14 bases lay between the germline ends. CDR1 is WSHSY, CDR2 SAAADI, per germline. Here the CDR3 DNA reads TGCGCCAGCAGAGGACGGGGGCCGGACACTGAAGCTTTCTTT. Translation: CASRGRGPDTEAFF.